The sequence of this TCR beta chain was determined in a study of CD8 T cells in Susac syndrome. With 0 bases removed from V and 3 bases from J, the gap between germline ends came to 6 bases. Germline values: CDR1 MNHEY, CDR2 SVGEGT. The CDR3 extends over 13 amino acids. The multiple sclerosis controls comprised treatment-naive patients whose relapsing-remitting disease was stable or active. RNA in amounts of roughly 0.5 to 1 ug was reverse transcribed with random hexamers. An immunoSEQ multiplex PCR generated amplified TCR beta CDR3 products spanning 54 Vbeta and 13 Jbeta. One entry per CDR3 protein results from TCRdb running MiXCR on the immunoSEQ multiplex PCR reads. Here the sample spans about 300,000 distinct CDR3 sequences, 75% to 85% being singletons.

V usage is TRBV6-2 or TRBV6-3 and J usage is TRBJ2-7, with D uncertain. The receptor was isolated from a human donor with multiple sclerosis. The sequenced material came from CD8+ T cells from PBMCs. The CDR3 coding sequence is TGTGCCAGCAGTTACTCGTTGGGCTACGAGCAGTACTTC. The encoded protein is CASSYSLGYEQYF.